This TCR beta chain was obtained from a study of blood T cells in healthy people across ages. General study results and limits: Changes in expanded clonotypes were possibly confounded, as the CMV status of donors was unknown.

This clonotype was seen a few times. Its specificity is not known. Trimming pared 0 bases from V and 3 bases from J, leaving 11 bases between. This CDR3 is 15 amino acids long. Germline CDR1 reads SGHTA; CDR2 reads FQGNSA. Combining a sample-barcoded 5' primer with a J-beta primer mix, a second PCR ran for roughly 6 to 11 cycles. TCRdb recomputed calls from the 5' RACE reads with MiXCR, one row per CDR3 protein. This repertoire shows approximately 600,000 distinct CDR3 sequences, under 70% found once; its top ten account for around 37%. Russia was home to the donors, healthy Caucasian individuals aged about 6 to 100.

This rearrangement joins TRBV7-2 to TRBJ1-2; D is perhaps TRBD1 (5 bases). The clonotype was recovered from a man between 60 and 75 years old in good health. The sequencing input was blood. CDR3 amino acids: CASSLAGGGDYGYTF. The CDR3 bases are TGTGCCAGCAGCTTAGCGGGCGGGGGGGACTATGGCTACACCTTC.